This T cell receptor (beta chain) came from a study of blood T cells in healthy people across ages. Study results and limitations: Long-lived donors had more naive CD4+ cells and higher diversity than aged donors.

The germline V gene has CDR1 SGHRS and CDR2 YFSETQ. The CDR3 loop spans 15 amino acids. V shed 0 bases and J shed 3 bases, with 11 bases lying between them. Note on this clonotype: Its cognate antigen is unknown.

PCR was performed a second time for 7 to 11 cycles using a sample-barcoded 5' primer and a J-beta primer mix. A template-switch adaptor that had 12 random nucleotides put a tag on each cDNA molecule. TCRdb fed the 5' RACE reads into MiXCR, producing one record per CDR3 protein. Of about 1,400,000 distinct CDR3 sequences detected, 42% appear once; the ten largest clones hold around 8%. The clonotype was recovered from a young woman in good health. The sample comprised blood. The V call is TRBV5-1, the J call TRBJ2-3; D is unclear. The CDR3 loop is CASSLDLSTTDTQYF. The CDR3 DNA reads TGCGCCAGCAGCTTGGATCTAAGCACTACAGATACGCAGTATTTT.